This T cell receptor (beta chain) was recorded in a study of T cell responses to AZD1222 COVID-19 vaccine. Findings of the study overall: Sampling that yielded the repertoires occurred only after the peak T cell response.

Remarks on this clone: Its target is unknown.

CDR3 length equals 13 residues. CDR1 is MNHEY, CDR2 SVGAGI, per germline. V was shortened by 6 bases and J by 13 bases, with 21 bases between the two germline ends. TCRdb keeps only in-frame clones here, not all; method: immunoSEQ multiplex PCR. The table records 90,000 to 100,000 clones, approximately 88% of them present only once. This receptor was taken from an adult who received the AZD1222 COVID-19 vaccine. Material: peripheral blood, obtained 28 days after the second AZD1222 dose. The chain employs TRBV6-5 and TRBJ1-1, with D possibly TRBD1 on 6 matching bases. CDR3 in amino acids: CASRRTARPRVFF. CDR3 in DNA: TGTGCCAGCAGGAGGACAGCTAGACCCAGGGTTTTCTTT.